The T cell receptor beta chain described here comes from a study of cytomegalovirus exposure and HLA in healthy donors. The assay was immunoSEQ multiplex PCR, and TCRdb's table has in-frame clones only and misses some. The data show 180,000 or so clones, with 86% seen just once and less than 9.5% held by the top ten. Sequencing was done on a sample of PBMCs. The source is a man aged 25-45 years in good health and CMV-seropositive.

In nucleotides, the CDR3 is TGTGCCAGCAGTTTATCGCGGGGGGCGGCCTATGGCTACACCTTC. This gives the protein CASSLSRGAAYGYTF. The rearrangement joins TRBV27 to TRBJ1-2; D is perhaps TRBD1 (6 bases). From germline, CDR1 is MNHEY and CDR2 SMNVEV (reference sequence). Trimming stripped 0 bases from V and 4 bases from J, with 12 bases between. The length of the CDR3 is 15 residues.